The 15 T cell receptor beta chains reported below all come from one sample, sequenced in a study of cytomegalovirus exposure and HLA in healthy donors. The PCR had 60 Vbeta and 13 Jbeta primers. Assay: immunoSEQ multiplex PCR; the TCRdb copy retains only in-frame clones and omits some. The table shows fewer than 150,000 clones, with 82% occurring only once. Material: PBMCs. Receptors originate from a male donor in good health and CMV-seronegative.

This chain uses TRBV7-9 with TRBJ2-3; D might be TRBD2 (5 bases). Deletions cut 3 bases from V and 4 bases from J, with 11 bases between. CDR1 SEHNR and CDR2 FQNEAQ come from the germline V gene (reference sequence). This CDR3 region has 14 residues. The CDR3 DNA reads TGTGCCAGCAGCTTTTTCGGGAACGCAGATACGCAGTATTTT. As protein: CASSFFGNADTQYF.

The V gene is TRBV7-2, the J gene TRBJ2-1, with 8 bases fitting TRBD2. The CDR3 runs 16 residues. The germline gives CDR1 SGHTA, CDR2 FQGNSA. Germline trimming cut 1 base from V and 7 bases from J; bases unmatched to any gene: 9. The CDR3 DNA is TGTGCCAGCAGCTTAGATGTCAGCGGGAGAGCGAATGAGCAGTTCTTC. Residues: CASSLDVSGRANEQFF.

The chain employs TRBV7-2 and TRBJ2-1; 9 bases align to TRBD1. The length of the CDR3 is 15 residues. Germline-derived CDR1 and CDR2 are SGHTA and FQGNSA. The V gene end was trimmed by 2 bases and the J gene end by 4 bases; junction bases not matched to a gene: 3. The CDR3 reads CASSLPGQGYNEQFF. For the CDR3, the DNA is TGTGCCAGCAGCTTACCGGGACAGGGATACAATGAGCAGTTCTTC.

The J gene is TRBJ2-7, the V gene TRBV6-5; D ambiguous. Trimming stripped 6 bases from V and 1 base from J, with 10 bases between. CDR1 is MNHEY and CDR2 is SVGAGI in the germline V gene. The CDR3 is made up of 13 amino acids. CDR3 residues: CASRLTGSYEQYF. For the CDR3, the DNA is TGTGCCAGCAGGTTGACCGGGTCCTACGAGCAGTACTTC.

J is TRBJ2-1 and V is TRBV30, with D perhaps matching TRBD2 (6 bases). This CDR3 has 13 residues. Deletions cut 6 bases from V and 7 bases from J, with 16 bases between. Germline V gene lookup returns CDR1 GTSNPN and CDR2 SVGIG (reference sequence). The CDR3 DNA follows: TGTGCCTGTCGGGAGAGTGCGTGGAATGAGCAGTTCTTC. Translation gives CACRESAWNEQFF.

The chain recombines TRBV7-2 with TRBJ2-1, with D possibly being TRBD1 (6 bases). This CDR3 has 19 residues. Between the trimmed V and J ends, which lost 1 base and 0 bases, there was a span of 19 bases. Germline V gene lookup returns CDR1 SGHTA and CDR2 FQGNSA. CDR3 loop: CASSLVRMGHLSSYNEQFF. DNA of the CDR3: TGTGCCAGCAGCTTAGTTCGCATGGGACACCTAAGCTCCTACAATGAGCAGTTCTTC.

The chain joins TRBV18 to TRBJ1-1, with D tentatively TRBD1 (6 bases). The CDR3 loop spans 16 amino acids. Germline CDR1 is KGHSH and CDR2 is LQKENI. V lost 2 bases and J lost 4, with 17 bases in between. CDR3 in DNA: TGTGCCAGCTCACCATCAGGGGCGGGGGGACGCACTGAAGCTTTCTTT. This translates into CASSPSGAGGRTEAFF.

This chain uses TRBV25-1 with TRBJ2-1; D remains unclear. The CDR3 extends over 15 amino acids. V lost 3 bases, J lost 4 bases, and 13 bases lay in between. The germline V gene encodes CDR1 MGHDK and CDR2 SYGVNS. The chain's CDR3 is CASSDGASIYNEQFF. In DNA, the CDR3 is TGTGCCAGCAGTGACGGAGCGTCCATTTACAATGAGCAGTTCTTC. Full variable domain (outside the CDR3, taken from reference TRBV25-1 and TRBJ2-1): EADIYQTPRYLVIGTGKKITLECSQTMGHDKMYWYQQDPGMELHLIHYSYGVNSTEKGDLSSESTVSRIRTEHFPLTLESARPSHTSQYLCASSDGASIYNEQFFGPGTRLTVL.

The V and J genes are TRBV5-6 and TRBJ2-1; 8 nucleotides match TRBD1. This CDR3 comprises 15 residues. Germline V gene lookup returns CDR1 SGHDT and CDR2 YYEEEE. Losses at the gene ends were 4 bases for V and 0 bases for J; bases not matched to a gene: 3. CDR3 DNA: TGTGCCAGCAGCCCGGACAGGGTCTCCTACAATGAGCAGTTCTTC. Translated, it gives CASSPDRVSYNEQFF. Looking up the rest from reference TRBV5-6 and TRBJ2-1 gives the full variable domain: DAGVTQSPTHLIKTRGQQVTLRCSPKSGHDTVSWYQQALGQGPQFIFQYYEEEERQRGNFPDRFSGHQFPNYSSELNVNALLLGDSALYLCASSPDRVSYNEQFFGPGTRLTVL.

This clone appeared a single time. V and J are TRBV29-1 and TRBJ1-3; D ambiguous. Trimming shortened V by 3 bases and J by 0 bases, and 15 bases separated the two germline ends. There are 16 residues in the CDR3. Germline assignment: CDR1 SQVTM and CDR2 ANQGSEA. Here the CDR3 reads CSVDGYQTDSGNTIYF. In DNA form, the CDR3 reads TGCAGCGTTGACGGGTATCAGACCGACTCTGGAAACACCATATATTTT.

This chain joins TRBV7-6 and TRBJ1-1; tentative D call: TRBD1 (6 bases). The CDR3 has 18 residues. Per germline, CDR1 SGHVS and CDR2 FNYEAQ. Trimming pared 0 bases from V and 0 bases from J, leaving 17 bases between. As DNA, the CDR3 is TGTGCCAGCAGCTTAGCCTCGGGGGGGCAAGCTTTGAACACTGAAGCTTTCTTT. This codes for CASSLASGGQALNTEAFF.

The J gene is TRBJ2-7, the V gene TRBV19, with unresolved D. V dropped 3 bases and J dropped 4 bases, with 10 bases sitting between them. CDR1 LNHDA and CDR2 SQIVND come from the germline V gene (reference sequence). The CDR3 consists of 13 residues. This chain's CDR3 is CASSMRLVYEQYF. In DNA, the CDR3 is TGTGCCAGTAGTATGAGGCTAGTTTACGAGCAGTACTTC. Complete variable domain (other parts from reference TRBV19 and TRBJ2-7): DGGITQSPKYLFRKEGQNVTLSCEQNLNHDAMYWYRQDPGQGLRLIYYSQIVNDFQKGDIAEGYSVSREKKESFPLTVTSAQKNPTAFYLCASSMRLVYEQYFGPGTRLTVT.

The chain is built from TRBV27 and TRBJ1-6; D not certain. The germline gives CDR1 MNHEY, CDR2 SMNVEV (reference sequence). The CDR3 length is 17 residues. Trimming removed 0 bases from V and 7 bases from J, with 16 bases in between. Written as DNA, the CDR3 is TGTGCCAGCAGTTTATCAGCGGGGTTAAATCCGAATTCACCCCTCCACTTT. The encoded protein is CASSLSAGLNPNSPLHF.

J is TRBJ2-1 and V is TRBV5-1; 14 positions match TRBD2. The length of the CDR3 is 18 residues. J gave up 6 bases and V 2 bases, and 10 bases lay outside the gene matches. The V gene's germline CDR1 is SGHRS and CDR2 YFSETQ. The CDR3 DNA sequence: TGCGCCAGCAGCTTCCGGACTAGCGGGAGGCCCTGGGGCAATGAGCAGTTCTTC. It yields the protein CASSFRTSGRPWGNEQFF.

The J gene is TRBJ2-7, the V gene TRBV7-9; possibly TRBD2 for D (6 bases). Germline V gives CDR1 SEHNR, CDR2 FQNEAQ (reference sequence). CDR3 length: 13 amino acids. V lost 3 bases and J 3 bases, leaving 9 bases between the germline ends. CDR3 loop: CASSFPGDYEQYF. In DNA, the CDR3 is TGTGCCAGCAGCTTTCCGGGGGACTACGAGCAGTACTTC.